This T cell receptor beta chain was sequenced for a study of cytomegalovirus exposure and HLA in healthy donors. V gave up 4 bases and J gave up 0 bases, with 14 bases separating them. Germline-derived CDR1 and CDR2 are SGHRS and YFSETQ. The CDR3 length is 16 residues. In regard to this clone: The antigen is undetermined.

The PCR made use of 60 Vbeta and 13 Jbeta primers. The repertoire was sequenced with immunoSEQ multiplex PCR; TCRdb's copy has only in-frame clones and lacks some. The data contain 74,000 or so clones, about 79% of them singletons. Study-level results: Roughly even sequencing depth across donors was the assumption behind the presence/absence analyses.

The source of this sequence is a woman aged 40 to 50 in good health and CMV-seronegative. The chain carries TRBV5-1 and TRBJ1-5; no clear D. The specimen sequenced was PBMCs. CDR3 coding DNA: TGCGCCAGCAGCATGGACCCGAACACTAGCAATCAGCCCCAGCATTTT. Encoded protein: CASSMDPNTSNQPQHF.